The sequence of this TCR beta chain was determined in a study of blood T cell repertoires in COVID-19. Study as a whole: Samples of COVID-19 (acute and convalescent) were obtained from the United States, Italy and Spain.

Participant ages covered roughly 18 to 90 years across approximately 25 US areas. With 7 bases clipped from V and 0 bases from J, the junction kept 2 bases outside the gene matches. Germline CDR1 is WSHSY and CDR2 is SAAADI. This CDR3 spans 13 amino acids. The data were produced by immunoSEQ multiplex PCR, yet TCRdb's version contains in-frame clones alone and is incomplete. The data hold some 240,000 clones, with around 84% observed a single time. The V and J genes are TRBV10-2 and TRBJ2-7, with TRBD2 matching over 8 bases. The clonotype originates from a woman aged 45-60 years who had been exposed to COVID-19. The specimen sequenced was PBMCs or T cells enriched from blood (not recorded which). CDR3 DNA sequence: TGCGCCAGCACGAGCGGGAGCTCCTACGAGCAGTACTTC. Residues: CASTSGSSYEQYF.